This TCR beta chain was found in a study of glioma-infiltrating T cells. This clonotype was seen more than once but under ten times. This CDR3 comprises 13 residues. V was cut by 3 bases and J by 6 bases, with 9 bases left in between. CDR1 and CDR2 from the germline V gene are SGHDN and FVKESK. Amplification of TCR alpha and beta CDR3 regions from RNA used iRepertoire nested multiplex PCR. Input was roughly 100-450 ng of tissue mRNA or PBMC total RNA. A single record per CDR3 protein comes from TCRdb applying MiXCR to the multiplex PCR reads. This sample has more than 350,000 distinct CDR3 sequences; 41% occur once, and the top ten carry around 12%.

The chain couples TRBV14 to TRBJ1-3; D is ambiguous. The origin of this receptor is a human donor with low-grade glioma or glioblastoma, undergoing nonglioma brain surgery, or in good health (not recorded which). The sequencing input was glioma tissue, nonneoplastic brain tissue, or PBMCs (not recorded which). The CDR3 DNA sequence: TGTGCCAGCAGCCATGGGGTGGTAAACACCATATATTTT. Translated, it gives CASSHGVVNTIYF.